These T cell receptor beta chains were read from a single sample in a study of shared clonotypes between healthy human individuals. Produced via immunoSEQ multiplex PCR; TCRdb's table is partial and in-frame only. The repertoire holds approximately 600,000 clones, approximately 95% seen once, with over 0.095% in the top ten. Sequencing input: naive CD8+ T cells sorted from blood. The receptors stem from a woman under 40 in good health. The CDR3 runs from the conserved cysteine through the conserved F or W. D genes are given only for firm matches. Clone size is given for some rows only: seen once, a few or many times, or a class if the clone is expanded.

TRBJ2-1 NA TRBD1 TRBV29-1 CSVRQGNEQFF TGCAGCGTGAGACAGGGGAATGAGCAGTTCTTC
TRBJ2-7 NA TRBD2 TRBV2 CASSRLAGDEQYF TGTGCCAGCAGTAGACTAGCGGGGGACGAGCAGTACTTC
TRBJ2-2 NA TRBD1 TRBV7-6 CASSPTTGVYTGELFF TGTGCCAGCAGCCCGACGACAGGGGTTTACACCGGGGAGCTGTTTTTT
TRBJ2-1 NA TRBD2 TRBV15 CATSRVSGRGDGEQFF TGTGCCACCAGCAGAGTCTCCGGGAGGGGCGACGGTGAGCAGTTCTTC
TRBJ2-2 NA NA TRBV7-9 CASSLGRASTGELFF TGTGCCAGCAGCTTGGGCAGGGCGAGCACCGGGGAGCTGTTTTTT
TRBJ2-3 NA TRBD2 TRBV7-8 CASSLGAGVSGTDTQYF TGTGCCAGCAGCCTAGGAGCGGGAGTTTCGGGCACAGATACGCAGTATTTT
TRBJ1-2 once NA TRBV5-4 CASSSYGTPKWYGYTF TGTGCCAGCAGCTCCTATGGGACACCTAAGTGGTATGGCTACACCTTC
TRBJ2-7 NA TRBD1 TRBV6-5 CASSYSGQGRSYEQYF TGTGCCAGCAGTTACTCGGGACAGGGACGCTCCTACGAGCAGTACTTC
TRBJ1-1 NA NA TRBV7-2 CASSPRSQTLEAFF TGTGCCAGCAGCCCTCGCTCACAGACCCTTGAAGCTTTCTTT
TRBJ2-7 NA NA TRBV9 CASSVFPAGDEQYF TGTGCCAGCAGCGTTTTCCCCGCTGGGGACGAGCAGTACTTC
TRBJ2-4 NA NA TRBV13 CASSTRQVAKNIQYF TGTGCCAGCAGCACTCGACAAGTAGCCAAAAACATTCAGTACTTC
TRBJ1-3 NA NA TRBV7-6 CASSLYRAGVSGNTIYF TGTGCCAGCAGCTTATACAGGGCTGGTGTGTCTGGAAACACCATATATTTT
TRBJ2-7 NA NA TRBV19 CASSPRGSLYEQYF TGTGCCAGTAGCCCCCGGGGCTCCCTCTACGAGCAGTACTTC
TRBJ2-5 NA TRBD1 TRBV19 CASSPPTGSGGQYF TGTGCCAGTAGTCCCCCGACAGGGAGTGGGGGCCAGTACTTC
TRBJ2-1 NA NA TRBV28 CASSFGVRGFFNEQFF TGTGCCAGCAGTTTCGGAGTGCGGGGTTTTTTCAATGAGCAGTTCTTC
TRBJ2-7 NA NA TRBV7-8 CASSLGDGYEQYF TGTGCCAGCAGCCTAGGGGACGGTTACGAGCAGTACTTC
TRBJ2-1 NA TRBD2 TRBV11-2 CASSLRASGIFEQFF TGTGCCAGCAGCTTACGGGCTAGCGGGATTTTTGAGCAGTTCTTC
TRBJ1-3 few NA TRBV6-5 CASRPPFGNTIYF TGTGCCAGCAGACCCCCATTTGGAAACACCATATATTTT
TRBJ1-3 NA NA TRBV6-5 CASSYSGGNTIYF TGTGCCAGCAGTTACTCGGGTGGAAACACCATATATTTT
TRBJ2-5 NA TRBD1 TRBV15 CATSRDRGQETQYF TGTGCCACCAGCAGGGACAGGGGGCAAGAGACCCAGTACTTC
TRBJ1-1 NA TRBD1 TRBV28 CASSNRGPGTEAFF TGTGCCAGCTCTAACAGGGGTCCGGGAACTGAAGCTTTCTTT
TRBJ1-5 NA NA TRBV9 CASSGNQPQHF TGTGCCAGCAGCGGGAATCAGCCCCAGCATTTT
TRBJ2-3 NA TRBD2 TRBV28 CASSFSASGRASTDTQYF TGTGCCAGCAGTTTCTCGGCTAGTGGGAGGGCTAGCACAGATACGCAGTATTTT
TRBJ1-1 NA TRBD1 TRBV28 CASRRYRGLNTEAFF TGTGCCAGCAGGCGATACAGGGGCTTGAACACTGAAGCTTTCTTT
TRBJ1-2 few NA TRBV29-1 CSVPRGDGYTF TGCAGCGTCCCCCGAGGCGATGGCTACACCTTC
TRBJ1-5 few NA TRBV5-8 CASSFGQPQHF TGTGCCAGCAGCTTCGGCCAGCCCCAGCATTTT
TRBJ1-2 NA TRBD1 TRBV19 CASSPGQGAYGYTF TGTGCCAGTAGTCCTGGACAGGGGGCATATGGCTACACCTTC
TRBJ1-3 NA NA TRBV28 CASSTSGMGAGNTIYF TGTGCCAGCAGCACTTCTGGTATGGGGGCTGGAAACACCATATATTTT
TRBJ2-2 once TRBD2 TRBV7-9 CASSPPMTSGRSTGELFF TGTGCCAGCAGCCCCCCCATGACTAGCGGGAGATCCACCGGGGAGCTGTTTTTT
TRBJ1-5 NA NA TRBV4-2 CASSQLRGGNQPQHF TGTGCCAGCAGCCAATTACGGGGGGGGAATCAGCCCCAGCATTTT
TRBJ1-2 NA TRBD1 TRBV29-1 CSVETGDSYGYTF TGCAGCGTCGAGACAGGGGACTCCTATGGCTACACCTTC
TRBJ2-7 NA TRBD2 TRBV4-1 CASSQDGLAGKYEQYF TGCGCCAGCAGCCAAGATGGGCTAGCGGGCAAGTACGAGCAGTACTTC
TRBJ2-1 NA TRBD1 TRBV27 CASQSTGTGMNEQFF TGTGCCAGTCAGAGTACCGGGACAGGGATGAATGAGCAGTTCTTC
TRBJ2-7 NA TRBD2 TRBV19 CASSISTSGFYEQYF TGTGCCAGTAGTATCTCTACTAGCGGGTTCTACGAGCAGTACTTC
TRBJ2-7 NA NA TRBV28 CASRGERSSYEQYF TGTGCCAGCAGGGGGGAGAGGAGCTCCTACGAGCAGTACTTC
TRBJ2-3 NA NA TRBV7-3 CASSLFGGTDTQYF TGTGCCAGCAGCTTATTCGGCGGCACAGATACGCAGTATTTT
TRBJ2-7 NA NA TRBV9 CASSVEAGVVEQYF TGTGCCAGCAGCGTAGAGGCAGGGGTCGTGGAGCAGTACTTC
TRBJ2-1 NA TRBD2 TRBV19 CASSPRLAGGYGNEQFF TGTGCCAGTAGTCCCAGACTAGCGGGAGGCTACGGCAATGAGCAGTTCTTC
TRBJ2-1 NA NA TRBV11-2 CASSEHFGGFDEQFF TGTGCCAGCAGCGAACACTTTGGGGGGTTCGATGAGCAGTTCTTC
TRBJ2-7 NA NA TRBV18 CASSPFVGSLSYEQYF TGTGCCAGCTCACCATTTGTGGGTTCCCTCTCCTACGAGCAGTACTTC
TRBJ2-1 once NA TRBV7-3 CASSSQGGNEQFF TGTGCCAGCAGCTCCCAGGGGGGAAATGAGCAGTTCTTC
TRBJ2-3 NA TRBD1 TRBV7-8 CASSLGQGRTDTQYF TGTGCCAGCAGCTTGGGACAGGGTAGGACAGATACGCAGTATTTT
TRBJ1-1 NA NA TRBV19 CASSIESGGTLNTEAFF TGTGCCAGTAGTATTGAGTCTGGGGGGACATTGAACACTGAAGCTTTCTTT
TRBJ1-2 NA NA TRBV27 CASSHGEEYGHTF TGTGCCAGCAGTCATGGAGAGGAGTATGGCCACACCTTC
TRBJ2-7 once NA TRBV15 CATSRDWWEHPYFIEQYF TGTGCCACCAGCAGAGATTGGTGGGAACACCCCTACTTTATTGAGCAGTACTTC